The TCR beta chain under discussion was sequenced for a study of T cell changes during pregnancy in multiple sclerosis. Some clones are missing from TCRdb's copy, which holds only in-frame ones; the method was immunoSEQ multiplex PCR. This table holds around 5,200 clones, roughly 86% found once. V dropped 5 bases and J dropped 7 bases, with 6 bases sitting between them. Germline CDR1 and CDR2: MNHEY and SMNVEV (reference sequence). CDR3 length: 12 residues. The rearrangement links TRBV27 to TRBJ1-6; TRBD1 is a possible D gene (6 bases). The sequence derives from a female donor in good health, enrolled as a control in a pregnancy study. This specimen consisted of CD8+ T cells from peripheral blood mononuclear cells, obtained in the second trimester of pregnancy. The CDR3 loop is CASSTGNSPLHF. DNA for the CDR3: TGTGCCAGCAGTACAGGGAATTCACCCCTCCACTTT.